The 13 T cell receptor beta chains in this list originate from one sample, sequenced in a study of shared clonotypes between healthy human individuals. Naive CD8 cells comprised CD45RO-negative, CCR7-positively selected cells, excluding terminally differentiated effector memory CD45RA+ cells. The method was immunoSEQ multiplex PCR; TCRdb's version includes in-frame clones alone and lacks a portion of them. This repertoire shows approximately 1.9 million clones, roughly 93% found once; its top ten account for under 2%. The material sequenced was naive CD8+ T cells from PBMCs. The receptors originated from a man between 18 and 29 years old in good health. Some clones in this sample may be carry-over from other donors' samples.

The V and J genes are TRBV12-5 and TRBJ1-4; TRBD1 aligns across 8 bases. Germline V lookup: CDR1 LGHNT, CDR2 FRNRAP. V was clipped by 5 bases and J by 5 bases; unmatched bases: 10. The CDR3 consists of 16 residues. CDR3 coding DNA: TGTGCTAGTGGTCTAAAAGACAGGGGTTCCAATGAAAAACTGTTTTTT. Its translation is CASGLKDRGSNEKLFF.

The V gene is TRBV7-7, the J gene TRBJ2-1, with 8 bases that match TRBD2. Germline CDR1 SSHAT, CDR2 FNYEAQ (reference sequence). The CDR3 is 15 residues long. The ends lost 5 bases at V and 1 base at J; junction bases unmatched: 4. CDR3: CASSAASGSYNEQFF. CDR3 nucleotides: TGTGCCAGCAGCGCCGCTAGCGGGTCCTACAATGAGCAGTTCTTC. Combining the CDR3 with reference TRBV7-7 and TRBJ2-1 gives the whole variable domain GAGVSQSPRYKVTKRGQDVTLRCDPISSHATLYWYQQALGQGPEFLTYFNYEAQPDKSGLPSDRFSAERPEGSISTLTIQRTEQRDSAMYRCASSAASGSYNEQFFGPGTRLTVL.

The chain recombines TRBV7-9 with TRBJ2-2; TRBD2 aligns across 13 bases. This CDR3 region has 19 residues. The germline V gene encodes CDR1 SEHNR and CDR2 FQNEAQ (reference sequence). The V and J ends lost 5 bases and 4 bases, in that order; junction bases with no gene match: 13. Here the CDR3 reads CASSHRGLAGVLGTGELFF. The CDR3 bases are TGTGCCAGCAGCCATCGAGGACTAGCGGGAGTCTTGGGCACCGGGGAGCTGTTTTTT.

This CDR3 reads CASSDPTSGTSYNEQFF. Here the CDR3 DNA reads TGTGCCAGCAGCGATCCGACTAGCGGGACATCATACAATGAGCAGTTCTTC. The genes are TRBV7-8 and TRBJ2-1, with 11 positions matching TRBD2. This CDR3 has 17 amino acids. CDR1 SGHVS and CDR2 FQNEAQ come from the germline V gene. Trimming took 5 bases from V and 4 from J; bases not matched to a gene: 10.

The chain uses TRBV21-1 and TRBJ2-5; whether TRBD2, the table's D call, matches the DNA was not checked. TRBV21-1 represents a pseudogene. The CDR3 length is 18 residues. The CDR3 is CASSKNGKWCGVEETQYF. CDR3 DNA: TGTGCCAGCAGCAAAAATGGGAAGTGGTGCGGGGTTGAAGAGACCCAGTACTTC.

This clone occurred a few times. The gene calls are TRBV5-4 and TRBJ1-1; no definite D call. CDR3 length: 14 amino acids. V was shortened by 0 bases and J by 2 bases, with 8 bases between the two germline ends. Per the germline V gene, CDR1 is SGHNT and CDR2 is YYREEE (reference sequence). The CDR3 DNA is TGTGCCAGCAGCTTGGGAGCAGCAAACACTGAAGCTTTCTTT. Its protein is CASSLGAANTEAFF.

The J gene is TRBJ2-5, the V gene TRBV5-8, with D uncertain. The V end lost 4 bases, the J end lost 3 bases, and 16 bases lay between the germline ends. The CDR3 has 15 residues. Germline CDR1 is SGHTS and CDR2 is YDEGEE. As DNA, the CDR3 is TGTGCCAGCAGCCCGAATTGGGCAGCCGAAGAGACCCAGTACTTC. Protein: CASSPNWAAEETQYF.

The V call is TRBV5-4, the J call TRBJ2-1; 8 bases map to TRBD2. Per the germline V gene, CDR1 is SGHNT and CDR2 is YYREEE (reference sequence). The V segment lost 0 bases and the J segment 4 bases; nucleotides outside the gene matches: 6. The CDR3 runs to 16 residues. Written as DNA, the CDR3 is TGTGCCAGCAGCTTGGCTCTAGCGGGCCATTACAATGAGCAGTTCTTC. The encoded protein is CASSLALAGHYNEQFF.

The DNA for the CDR3 is TGCGCCAGCAGCTTGGACAGGGCGAGCACCATATATTTT. It is translated as CASSLDRASTIYF. V usage is TRBV5-1 and J usage is TRBJ1-3; perhaps TRBD1 as D (6 bases). V lost 0 bases and J lost 9, with 10 bases in between. This CDR3 is 13 amino acids long. Germline V gene data show CDR1 as SGHRS and CDR2 as YFSETQ.

This sequence joins TRBV27 and TRBJ2-2; 8 nucleotides match TRBD2. The CDR3 consists of 14 residues. J lost 5 bases, V lost 10 bases, and 9 bases had no gene match. The germline CDR1 and CDR2 sequences are MNHEY and SMNVEV (reference sequence). CDR3 nucleotide sequence: TGTGCCACCGGCGGGAGGCCGACGACCGGGGAGCTGTTTTTT. Residues: CATGGRPTTGELFF.

Details on this clone: Within the sample, other DNA sequences also encode this same CDR3. This chain connects TRBV27 to TRBJ2-7, with D possibly TRBD2 on 6 matching bases. The length of the CDR3 is 13 residues. Germline V gives CDR1 MNHEY, CDR2 SMNVEV (reference sequence). V shed 3 bases and J shed 3 bases, with 9 bases lying between them. CDR3 sequence (DNA): TGTGCCAGCAGTTTGGTGGGAGGCTACGAGCAGTACTTC. It is translated as CASSLVGGYEQYF.

This rearrangement joins TRBV27 to TRBJ2-2; 10 nucleotides agree with TRBD1. V lost 6 bases and J lost 5; bases outside the gene matches: 18. CDR3 size: 19 residues. Looked up from germline, CDR1 is MNHEY and CDR2 is SMNVEV (reference sequence). The CDR3 DNA reads as TGTGCCAGCAGCTCCATGGGACAGGGGCCAGGAGGCGGAACCGGGGAGCTGTTTTTT. Its protein is CASSSMGQGPGGGTGELFF.

This clone showed up just once. The V and J genes are TRBV6-1 and TRBJ1-2; D remains unclear. Trimming stripped 1 base from V and 3 bases from J, with 9 bases between. The germline V gene has CDR1 MNHNS and CDR2 SASEGT. The CDR3 spans 14 residues. The CDR3 is CASSEEWAYYGYTF. DNA of the CDR3: TGTGCCAGCAGTGAAGAATGGGCCTACTATGGCTACACCTTC.